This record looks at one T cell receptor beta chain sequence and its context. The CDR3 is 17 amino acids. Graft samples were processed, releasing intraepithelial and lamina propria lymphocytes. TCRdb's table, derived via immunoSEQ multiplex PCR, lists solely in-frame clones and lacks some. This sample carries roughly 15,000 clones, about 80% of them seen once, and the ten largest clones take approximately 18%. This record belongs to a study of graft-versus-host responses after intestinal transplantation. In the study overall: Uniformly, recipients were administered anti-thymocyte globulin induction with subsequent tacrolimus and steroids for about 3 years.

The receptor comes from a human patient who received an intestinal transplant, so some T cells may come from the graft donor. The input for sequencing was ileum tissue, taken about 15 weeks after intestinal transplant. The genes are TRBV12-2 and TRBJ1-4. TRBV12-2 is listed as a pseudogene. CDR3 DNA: TGTGCAAGTCGCTTTGTTCAAGGGAGGGCAACTAATGAAAAACTGTTTTTT. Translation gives CASRFVQGRATNEKLFF.